This section outlines one T cell receptor beta chain sequence together with its context. The antigen remains unidentified. The data stem from a study of T-cell memory formation after mild COVID-19. Looking at the study overall: There were largely donor-specific TCR clusters. The study, taken as a whole, reports: The appearance of some responding clones in pre-infection memory suggested that cross-reactive memory joined. Day 15 to 85 contracting clones showed balanced CD4/CD8; later expanders leaned CD4+.

The V end lost 3 bases, the J end lost 8 bases, and 8 bases lay between the germline ends. Germline CDR1 GTSNPN, CDR2 SVGIG (reference sequence). CDR3 length: 11 amino acids. From 5'RACE with constant-segment primers came TCR alpha and TCR beta cDNA libraries that carried sample barcodes and UMIs. TCRdb re-derived calls from the 5' RACE reads in MiXCR, one entry per CDR3 protein. This table holds roughly 380,000 distinct CDR3 sequences, approximately 27% found once. Sequenced sample: PBMCs or a T cell subset sorted from them (not recorded which). The chain joins TRBV30 to TRBJ2-1; unclear D gene. The TCR comes from an adult woman who had mild COVID-19 (a few samples of this study predate the infection). Cell type and time point are not known. CDR3 region: CAWRHYDEQFF. CDR3 in DNA: TGTGCCTGGAGGCATTACGATGAGCAGTTCTTC.